The 29 T cell receptor beta chains presented below share a single source sample, sequenced in a study of beta chain features in type 1 diabetes. All of the isolated RNA was reverse transcribed, so expressed TCRB transcripts were sequenced. Here immunoSEQ multiplex PCR was the method, and the copy in TCRdb shows in-frame clones only, minus some. The table lists a few hundred thousand clones, approximately 11% of them singletons. Material for sequencing was central memory CD4+ T cells from blood. The receptors originated from a man younger than 35 in good health.

This clone came up a few times. The rearrangement joins TRBV7-2 to TRBJ2-7; 7 bases fit TRBD1. Trimming removed 6 bases from V and 4 bases from J; junction bases left unmatched: 15. This CDR3 comprises 16 residues. The germline CDR1 and CDR2 sequences are SGHTA and FQGNSA. The CDR3 spells CASSTSPGQRIYEQYF. In nucleotides, the CDR3 is TGTGCCAGCAGTACCTCCCCGGGACAGAGAATTTACGAGCAGTACTTC.

This clone has just a few counts. This CDR3 reads CATTRGAAGDEQFF. CDR3 nucleotides: TGTGCCACTACCAGGGGGGCAGCCGGGGATGAGCAGTTCTTC. The chain uses TRBV9 and TRBJ2-1; tentatively, D is TRBD1 (7 bases). There are 14 residues in the CDR3. Deletions cut 9 bases from V and 8 bases from J, with 21 bases between. Germline loops: CDR1 SGDLS, CDR2 YYNGEE.

The J gene is TRBJ2-3, the V gene TRBV11-1; D assignment may be TRBD1 or TRBD2 (5 bases each). Trimming removed 3 bases from V and 2 bases from J, with 12 bases in between. Germline V gene data show CDR1 as SGHAT and CDR2 as FQDESV (reference sequence). The CDR3 is 15 amino acids. CDR3 DNA: TGTGCCAGCAGCTTTGGGGCGGGCCCCACAGATACGCAGTATTTT. Its translation: CASSFGAGPTDTQYF.

The gene calls are TRBV28 and TRBJ2-5; 10 positions agree with TRBD2. The junction had 5 bases not matched to a gene; V was cut back by 4 bases and J by 3 bases. CDR1 and CDR2 (germline): MDHEN, SYDVKM. The CDR3 runs to 15 residues. CDR3 sequence reads: CASSSRGTSEETQYF. Here the CDR3 DNA reads TGTGCCAGCAGTTCACGAGGGACTAGCGAAGAGACCCAGTACTTC.

In its sample, this clone was seen a few times. The J gene is TRBJ1-2, the V gene TRBV2; the D is unclear. Trimming left V 7 bases short and J 0 bases short, with 12 bases between. The germline V gene encodes CDR1 SNHLY and CDR2 FYNNEI. The CDR3 runs to 14 residues. DNA of the CDR3: TGTGCCAGCACCGAGAGGAACTCTAACTATGGCTACACCTTC. Protein: CASTERNSNYGYTF.

The chain uses TRBV14 and TRBJ2-1, with no clear D. The CDR3 runs to 12 residues. V lost 2 bases, J lost 9 bases, and 8 bases lay in between. In germline, CDR1 is SGHDN, CDR2 FVKESK. The CDR3 sequence: CASSQSESEQFF. The CDR3 nucleotides are TGTGCCAGCAGCCAATCCGAAAGTGAGCAGTTCTTC.

The chain employs TRBV5-4 and TRBJ2-5, with D unresolved. The V end was cut by 0 bases, the J end by 5 bases, with 11 bases between. The germline V gene has CDR1 SGHNT and CDR2 YYREEE (reference sequence). CDR3 length: 14 residues. The DNA of the CDR3 is TGTGCCAGCAGCTTGGTAGGTCCAACGGAGACCCAGTACTTC. Protein sequence: CASSLVGPTETQYF.

This clone showed up just a few times. This chain links TRBV19 with TRBJ2-5, with 8 bases fitting TRBD2. With 3 bases clipped from V and 6 bases from J, the junction kept 6 bases outside the gene matches. This CDR3 spans 14 amino acids. Germline assignment: CDR1 LNHDA and CDR2 SQIVND (reference sequence). CDR3 nucleotide sequence: TGTGCCAGTAGTATGGGGCGGGAGGCCCAGACCCAGTACTTC. Amino acids: CASSMGREAQTQYF.

In its sample, this clone was seen many times. DNA of the CDR3: TGTGCCAGCAGCTTAGCAGAGGCAGATACGCAGTATTTT. Amino acids: CASSLAEADTQYF. The rearrangement joins TRBV7-2 to TRBJ2-3; no clear D. The CDR3 runs 13 residues. Looked up from germline, CDR1 is SGHTA and CDR2 is FQGNSA. Trimming stripped 0 bases from V and 4 bases from J, with 5 bases between.

This clone was detected only a few times. The V call is TRBV4-3, the J call TRBJ2-2, with D unclear. V was cut by 0 bases and J by 7 bases, with 6 bases left in between. Germline CDR1 and CDR2: LGHNA and YSLEER. This CDR3 is 13 amino acids long. DNA of the CDR3: TGCGCCAGCAGCCAAGAGGACGGCGGGGAGCTGTTTTTT. Translation gives CASSQEDGGELFF.

There are a few counts of this clone. This rearrangement joins TRBV30 to TRBJ2-5; D unclear. Germline V gene data show CDR1 as GTSNPN and CDR2 as SVGIG (reference sequence). The CDR3 is 11 residues long. V lost 3 bases and J 2 bases, leaving 4 bases between the germline ends. The CDR3 DNA reads TGTGCCTGGAGCCCGCAAGAGACCCAGTACTTC. Translating it yields CAWSPQETQYF. Drawing the rest from reference TRBV30 and TRBJ2-5, the complete variable domain is SQTIHQWPATLVQPVGSPLSLECTVEGTSNPNLYWYRQAAGRGLQLLFYSVGIGQISSEVPQNLSASRPQDRQFILSSKKLLLSDSGFYLCAWSPQETQYFGPGTRLLVL.

This clone was recorded a few times. The V and J genes are TRBV30 and TRBJ2-5; D is unresolved. The last part of the DNA fits TRBJ2-7 better; the J call may be wrong. The CDR3 is 13 amino acids. Germline assignment: CDR1 GTSNPN and CDR2 SVGIG (reference sequence). The CDR3 loop is CAAFQESSYEQYF. DNA of the CDR3: TGTGCCGCTTTCCAGGAAAGCTCCTACGAGCAGTACTTC.

There are a few counts of this clone. The chain is built from TRBV29-1 and TRBJ2-3; a weak D match, TRBD1 (6 bases). The CDR3 is made up of 13 amino acids. CDR1 SQVTM and CDR2 ANQGSEA come from the germline V gene. V was trimmed by 1 base and J by 5 bases, leaving 10 bases between them. The CDR3 protein is CSVEGQGKDTQYF. CDR3 DNA: TGCAGCGTTGAAGGGCAGGGGAAAGATACGCAGTATTTT.

This clone was found many times. The V gene is TRBV30, the J gene TRBJ2-6, with D perhaps TRBD1 (5 bases). V lost 5 bases and J 2 bases, leaving 10 bases between the germline ends. The CDR3 is 14 residues long. Germline loops: CDR1 GTSNPN, CDR2 SVGIG (reference sequence). Here the CDR3 reads CAWDGAAGANVLTF. CDR3 in DNA: TGTGCCTGGGATGGGGCTGCTGGGGCCAACGTCCTGACTTTC.

This clone was detected only a few times. The rearrangement links TRBV10-3 to TRBJ2-1; 8 nucleotides agree with TRBD2. Trimming removed 2 bases from V and 9 bases from J; junction bases left unmatched: 6. Germline CDR1 ENHRY, CDR2 SYGVKD. The CDR3 sequence is 14 residues long. The CDR3 here is CAISERREESEQFF. The CDR3 region has the DNA TGTGCCATCAGTGAGAGGCGGGAGGAGAGTGAGCAGTTCTTC.

V is TRBV30 and J is TRBJ2-7, with 9 bases aligning to TRBD2. Germline V gene data show CDR1 as GTSNPN and CDR2 as SVGIG (reference sequence). Trimming cost V 1 base and J 3 bases; bases outside gene matches: 10. The CDR3 contains 16 residues. Here the CDR3 DNA reads TGTGCCTGGAGTGGGCCTGAGGGACTAGCCTACTACGAGCAGTACTTC. Its protein is CAWSGPEGLAYYEQYF.

The chain employs TRBV28 and TRBJ2-7; no clear D gene. CDR3 length: 14 residues. The V and J ends lost 8 bases and 2 bases respectively, with 16 bases between them. CDR1 and CDR2 (germline): MDHEN, SYDVKM. The CDR3 region is CASGPPASPYEQYF. CDR3 DNA: TGTGCCAGCGGCCCCCCCGCTAGTCCCTACGAGCAGTACTTC. Full variable domain (remainder filled in from reference TRBV28 and TRBJ2-7): DVKVTQSSRYLVKRTGEKVFLECVQDMDHENMFWYRQDPGLGLRLIYFSYDVKMKEKGDIPEGYSVSREKKERFSLILESASTNQTSMYLCASGPPASPYEQYFGPGTRLTVT.

This clone has at least ten counts. V gene TRBV9 combines with J gene TRBJ1-2, with 9 bases lining up with TRBD1. With V trimmed by 3 bases and J by 3 bases, 6 bases remained unmatched. This CDR3 is 15 amino acids long. Germline CDR1 SGDLS, CDR2 YYNGEE. The CDR3 here is CASSEGTGYDYGYTF. The CDR3 DNA reads TGTGCCAGCAGCGAGGGGACAGGGTACGACTATGGCTACACCTTC. The full variable domain, with the rest looked up from reference TRBV9 and TRBJ1-2, is DSGVTQTPKHLITATGQRVTLRCSPRSGDLSVYWYQQSLDQGLQFLIQYYNGEERAKGNILERFSAQQFPDLHSELNLSSLELGDSALYFCASSEGTGYDYGYTFGSGTRLTVV.

This chain joins TRBV29-1 and TRBJ2-3; 8 bases agree with TRBD1. V lost 4 bases and J lost 5; bases outside the gene matches: 8. This CDR3 contains 14 residues. Germline assignment: CDR1 SQVTM and CDR2 ANQGSEA. Here the CDR3 reads CSVVARGHGDTQYF. CDR3 in DNA: TGCAGCGTTGTTGCCAGGGGGCATGGAGATACGCAGTATTTT.

There are a few counts of this clone. V and J are TRBV2 and TRBJ2-3; no definite D call. Per the germline V gene, CDR1 is SNHLY and CDR2 is FYNNEI. V dropped 5 bases and J dropped 5 bases, with 11 bases sitting between them. This CDR3 has 13 residues. The CDR3 here is CASSILDIDTQYF. For the CDR3, the DNA is TGTGCCAGCAGTATTCTGGATATAGATACGCAGTATTTT.

In its sample, this clone was seen a few times. The rearrangement links TRBV29-1 to TRBJ1-5; D is unclear. This CDR3 comprises 14 residues. V lost 6 bases and J lost 4, with 16 bases in between. Germline CDR1 is SQVTM and CDR2 is ANQGSEA. The CDR3 sequence is CSVQTFGPNQPQHF. Here the CDR3 DNA reads TGCAGCGTCCAGACGTTCGGACCGAATCAGCCCCAGCATTTT.

This clone was detected many times. The V call is TRBV4-3, the J call TRBJ2-4, with D possibly TRBD1 on 6 matching bases. In germline, CDR1 is LGHNA, CDR2 YSLEER. Trimming stripped 4 bases from V and 16 bases from J, with 20 bases between. This CDR3 spans 13 amino acids. CDR3 amino acids: CASSPTADRAFYF. The DNA of the CDR3 is TGCGCCAGCAGCCCTACCGCGGACAGAGCCTTTTACTTC.

This clone was observed at least ten times. The sample carries other DNA sequences with the same CDR3. The chain recombines TRBV5-1 with TRBJ2-7; D unclear. CDR3 length equals 14 residues. Per germline, CDR1 SGHRS and CDR2 YFSETQ. The V end lost 1 base, the J end lost 2 bases, and 10 bases lay between the germline ends. The CDR3 here is CASSLSPGTYEQYF. The CDR3 DNA is TGCGCCAGCAGCTTGTCTCCCGGTACCTACGAGCAGTACTTC.

CDR3 protein: CASSQEIRTGVSGANVLTF. The CDR3 DNA reads TGCGCCAGCAGCCAAGAGATCCGGACAGGAGTCTCTGGGGCCAACGTCCTGACTTTC. V usage is TRBV4-3 and J usage is TRBJ2-6, with 7 bases matching TRBD1. The CDR3 extends over 19 amino acids. Germline V gene lookup returns CDR1 LGHNA and CDR2 YSLEER. Trimming took 0 bases from V and 0 from J; bases not matched to a gene: 8.

The gene calls are TRBV9 and TRBJ1-3, with D hard to call. Germline assignment: CDR1 SGDLS and CDR2 YYNGEE. CDR3 size: 15 residues. Trimming took off 3 bases at V and 0 bases at J, with 10 bases between the two ends. This CDR3 reads CASSGTDRSGNTIYF. Here the CDR3 DNA reads TGTGCCAGCAGCGGTACAGACCGCTCTGGAAACACCATATATTTT.

This clone was seen a few times. This chain links TRBV10-3 with TRBJ2-3; 7 nucleotides agree with TRBD2. The CDR3 loop spans 14 amino acids. Germline lookup yields CDR1 ENHRY and CDR2 SYGVKD. Trimming took 11 bases from V and 0 from J; bases not matched to a gene: 8. The CDR3 reads CASSGSGSTDTQYF. The CDR3 DNA reads TGTGCCTCATCTGGTAGCGGGAGCACAGATACGCAGTATTTT.

This clone was detected only a few times. The chain uses TRBV29-1 and TRBJ2-2; D is perhaps TRBD1 (5 bases). CDR3 size: 15 residues. V lost 0 bases and J lost 3, with 11 bases in between. The germline CDR1 and CDR2 sequences are SQVTM and ANQGSEA. For the CDR3, the DNA is TGCAGCGTTGAAGACGGCAGGGTCGACACCGGGGAGCTGTTTTTT. Translation: CSVEDGRVDTGELFF.

The chain has TRBV7-3 and TRBJ2-3, with 8 bases fitting TRBD2. The CDR3 covers 14 residues. Germline CDR1 reads SGHTA; CDR2 reads FQGTGA. With 5 bases clipped from V and 8 bases from J, the junction kept 9 bases outside the gene matches. In nucleotides, the CDR3 is TGTGCCAGCAGCGACCTAGGACTAGCAACTACGCAGTATTTT. Encoded protein: CASSDLGLATTQYF.

This clone has ten or more counts. This clone may be a read error of a much larger clone one base away. The same CDR3 arises from other DNA sequences in this sample as well. The rearrangement joins TRBV10-3 to TRBJ2-1; perhaps TRBD1 as D (6 bases). Per the germline V gene, CDR1 is ENHRY and CDR2 is SYGVKD. This CDR3 region has 13 residues. The germline V and J ends were trimmed by 3 bases and 4 bases, with 7 bases remaining between them. CDR3: CAISDRGYNEQFF. Here the CDR3 DNA reads TGTGCCATCAGTGACAGGGGATACAATGAGCAGTTCTTC.